This paragraph reports one T cell receptor beta chain. The antigen remains undetermined. The sample originates from a study of cytomegalovirus exposure and HLA in healthy donors. Overall study context: The Caucasian-associated ancestry cluster contained 75% to 85% of the approximately 430 genotyped donors.

The CDR3 has 13 residues. V lost 4 bases and J lost 5; bases outside the gene matches: 4. Germline V gene lookup returns CDR1 SQVTM and CDR2 ANQGSEA. Study findings and constraints: The study found most TCR sequences rare, yet found some public TCRs in many donors. It was about 150 TCR beta chains that were listed as cytomegalovirus-associated.

Use of 60 Vbeta and 13 Jbeta primers characterized the PCR. Sequencing used immunoSEQ multiplex PCR; TCRdb keeps in-frame clones, though not all of them. The sample has 120,000 or so clones; roughly 86% are singletons. The specimen was PBMCs. This chain uses TRBV29-1 with TRBJ2-2; 7 bases match TRBD2. The receptor's source is a man aged 18-30 years in good health and CMV-seronegative. CDR3 nucleotide sequence: TGCAGCGTTGGGACCGGGAGGACCGGGGAGCTGTTTTTT. Its protein product is CSVGTGRTGELFF.